Below, one T cell receptor (beta chain) is given with its context. How the authors handled the data: It was from reference gene primer amplification that nucleated cell counts were estimated. The table came from immunoSEQ multiplex PCR; TCRdb's copy has only in-frame clones and leaves some out. D and trimming come from the DNA, and the V and J calls and clone size come from that table. The sample has some 29,000 clones; roughly nine tenths are singletons. The entry originates in a study of blood T cell repertoires in COVID-19. The overall study: Samples came from the United States, Italy and Spain, spanning acute and convalescent COVID-19. Nucleic acid was either cDNA or gDNA, and it came from T cells, B-cell-depleted T cells, or PBMCs.

The sequencing sample was made of peripheral blood. The TCR was taken from a human donor in a cohort sampled during active COVID-19.

In DNA, the CDR3 is TGTGCCAGCAGCCTCCGAAAGCGGGGGGACTCCTACAATGAGCAGTTCTTC. As protein: CASSLRKRGDSYNEQFF. The rearrangement joins TRBV9 to TRBJ2-1; TRBD2 aligns across 9 bases. CDR1 and CDR2 from the germline V gene are SGDLS and YYNGEE. The CDR3 loop spans 17 amino acids. V gave up 4 bases and J gave up 0 bases; unmatched junction bases: 8.